These T cell receptor delta chains were read from a single sample in a study of Vδ1+ human thymocytes. TCRdb fed the multiplex PCR reads into CATT to redo clone calling. The repertoire holds about 58,000 delta-chain clones, with about 14% as singletons. Sequencing was performed on Vdelta1+ gamma-delta thymocytes from the thymus. The receptors originated from a girl less than two years old who had congenital heart surgery. Both conserved end residues are part of each CDR3. Fields, in order: V gene, D gene, J gene, clone size, CDR3 DNA, CDR3 protein. The D gene is left open where the match is weak. Size is omitted from some rows. Given values are once, few, many or a class for expanded clones.

TRDV1	NA	TRDJ1	few	TGTGCTCTTGGGGAAGCTCCCTACTACGCTTCCCGGGGTTTCATCTTT	CALGEAPYYASRGFIF
TRDV1	NA	TRDJ1	few	TGTGCTCTTGGGGAAATATCTCGGGGAAGGGAATACACCGATAAACTCATCTTT	CALGEISRGREYTDKLIF
TRDV1	NA	TRDJ1	few	TGTGCTCTTGGGGATTCGCCTACTTGGCTGGCGACGAGGTACACCGATAAACTCATCTTT	CALGDSPTWLATRYTDKLIF
TRDV1	NA	TRDJ1	few	TGTGCTCTTGGGGAATTCCGCCATCTGTACACCGATAAACTCATCTTT	CALGEFRHLYTDKLIF
TRDV1	TRDD2	TRDJ1	NA	TGTGCTCTTGGGGAAGGCCATATGGTCTTCCTACGTGGCGGGATCGGACTCATCTTT	CALGEGHMVFLRGGIGLIF
TRDV1	TRDD3	TRDJ1	few	TGTGCTCTTGGGGAAACCTATCCAACTGGGGGATACTCAGCCGATAAACTCATCTTT	CALGETYPTGGYSADKLIF
TRDV1	NA	TRDJ1	few	TGTGCTCTTGGGGTACCCCTTCCTACTGACTGGGGGATGGAGGACACCGATAAACTCATCTTT	CALGVPLPTDWGMEDTDKLIF
TRDV1	TRDD3	TRDJ1	few	TGTGCTCTTGGGGAATTTCCCTTTATACTGGGGGATACGGAGGTAACCGATAAACTCATCTTT	CALGEFPFILGDTEVTDKLIF
TRDV1	TRDD3	TRDJ1	NA	TGTGCTCTTGGGGGTCCGCCTTCCCGTTTACTGGGGGCTACCGATAAACTCATCTTT	CALGGPPSRLLGATDKLIF
TRDV1	TRDD3	TRDJ1	NA	TGTGCTCTTGGGGTCCCCCACCCCTCACTGGGGGATACGAGTCCCGATAAACTCATCTTT	CALGVPHPSLGDTSPDKLIF
TRDV1	TRDD3	TRDJ1	NA	TGTGCTCTTGGACTAAAGCAGAAGCTGGGGGATACCGATAAACTCATCTTT	CALGLKQKLGDTDKLIF
TRDV1	TRDD3	TRDJ1	NA	TGTGCTCTTGGGGAACGGGTGTGCGTTCCACGGTACTGGGGGATACGGTACACCGATAAACTCATCTTT	CALGERVCVPRYWGIRYTDKLIF
TRDV1	TRDD3	TRDJ1	NA	TGTGCTCTTGGGGAGAGCGTGGGGGATCCCACCGATAAACTCATCTTT	CALGESVGDPTDKLIF
TRDV1	NA	TRDJ1	few	TGTGCTCTTGGGGAAGGGGCCTACCCGGGGTCTAGCTACACCGATAAACTCATCTTT	CALGEGAYPGSSYTDKLIF
TRDV1	TRDD3	TRDJ1	NA	TGTGCTCTTGGGGAACTAGGGCCCAAAACTGGGGGATATAACACCGATAAACTCATCTTT	CALGELGPKTGGYNTDKLIF
TRDV1	NA	TRDJ1	few	TGTGCTCTTGGGCCGCCTTCTTACACTACTCGGACCGATAAACTCATCTTT	CALGPPSYTTRTDKLIF
TRDV1	TRDD3	TRDJ1	few	TGTGCTCTTGGGGAACTAGCTCCGAACTATACTGGGGGATATCACACCGATAAACTCATCTTT	CALGELAPNYTGGYHTDKLIF
TRDV1	TRDD3	TRDJ1	few	TGTGCTCTTGGGGAACACCTTCCTACTCCGAACCCAGGTACTGGGGGATACGACACCGATAAACTCATCTTT	CALGEHLPTPNPGTGGYDTDKLIF
TRDV1	TRDD3	TRDJ2	few	TGTGCTCTTGGGGTTAGTACCGTTACTGGGGGTGACAGCGCACAACTCTTCTTT	CALGVSTVTGGDSAQLFF
TRDV2	TRDD3	TRDJ1	few	TGTGCCTGTGTCAACTGCCCCCTTACTGGGGGATTCGGGATCGCGAACACCGATAAACTCATCTTT	CACVNCPLTGGFGIANTDKLIF
TRDV1	NA	TRDJ1	few	TGTGCTCTTGGGGACCTTGGCCCTCCCGACACCGATAAACTCATCTTT	CALGDLGPPDTDKLIF
TRDV1	TRDD3	TRDJ1	few	TGTGCTCTTGGGGAGCCCCGTCCCGTACTGGGGGATAAGGCCGATAAACTCATCTTT	CALGEPRPVLGDKADKLIF
TRDV1	TRDD3	TRDJ2	NA	TGTGCTCTTGGGGGCCGTACTGGGGGATCCCCTTTGACAGCACAACTCTTCTTT	CALGGRTGGSPLTAQLFF
TRDV1	TRDD3	TRDJ1	NA	TGTGCTCTTGGGGAACTTGGGGTTCCTACTCGGGGATACGCGCGGGGCGATAAACTCATCTTT	CALGELGVPTRGYARGDKLIF
TRDV1	TRDD3	TRDJ1	NA	TGTGCTCTTGGGGAAAGGTACTGGGGGAACTACACCGATAAACTCATCTTT	CALGERYWGNYTDKLIF
TRDV1	NA	TRDJ1	few	TGTGCTCTTGGGCCCGCCTTCGGGGCCGATAAACTCATCTTT	CALGPAFGADKLIF
TRDV1	TRDD3	TRDJ1	NA	TGTGCTCCTGGGCGGCAAACACCGGGCTGGGGGATTACTTCTGATAAACTCATCTTT	CAPGRQTPGWGITSDKLIF
TRDV1	NA	TRDJ1	NA	TGTGCTCTTGGGGAACTACTTATCCCACCAGGATACCTGTACACCGATAAACTCATCTTT	CALGELLIPPGYLYTDKLIF
TRDV1	TRDD3	TRDJ1	NA	TGTGCTCTTGGGGAACTTCCTACGGCGGGTCGTACTGGGGGATACGGGACCGATAAACTCATCTTT	CALGELPTAGRTGGYGTDKLIF
TRDV1	NA	TRDJ1	few	TGTGCTCTTGGGGATGCAACGGGAACCACCGATAAACTCATCTTT	CALGDATGTTDKLIF
TRDV1	NA	TRDJ1	NA	TGTGCTCTTGGCCCGAAACCCTCTTACACCGATAAACTCATCTTT	CALGPKPSYTDKLIF
TRDV1	TRDD2	TRDJ1	few	TGTGCTCTTGGGATAAGATCCTTCCTACTAGGGGGGACCTTAACTTACACCGATAAACTCATCTTT	CALGIRSFLLGGTLTYTDKLIF